This TCR beta chain was identified in a study of blood T cell repertoires in COVID-19 (dated by TCRdb to about 2020). The study in broad terms: Samples from collaborators originated in the United States, Italy and Spain and spanned both the acute and convalescent phases of COVID-19. The prospective study material was composed of cDNA or gDNA derived from T cells, B-cell-depleted T cells, or PBMCs. The dataset comprised deeply sampled blood TCRbeta repertoires from subjects exposed to, actively infected with, or recovered from COVID-19. The repertoires were released in a freely available public database meant as a resource for research on the immune response to SARS-CoV-2. Samples came from the ongoing ImmuneRACE study (first 160 participants) plus 1,254 subjects from 6 global collaborators. Nearly every sample came with metadata listing a de-identified subject ID, COVID-19 status, age in years and sex. Where HLA class I and class II types were available, the types were taken from metadata supplied by the sample provider, not from assay-based typing.

The immunoSEQ Assay, a bias-controlled multiplex PCR, was used to amplify TCRbeta CDR3 regions from genomic DNA. Per the original workflow: The number of nucleated cells in each sample was estimated from the amplification of reference gene primers within the assay. Sequence reads were collapsed and filtered to measure the absolute abundance of every unique TCRbeta CDR3 rearrangement. For each sample, productive Simpson clonality was calculated as the square root of Simpson's diversity index across productive rearrangements. Held by TCRdb, this immuneACCESS table contains in-frame sequences only and omits some clones. Under half of the omission traces to an unresolved V gene where checked; the cause of the rest is unknown. Clone size and the V and J calls come from that table; the DNA yielded D and trimming. This sample lists 210,000 or so clones; 70% to 85% were detected once. Together, the top ten hold about 1.7% of the sample.

Counted from cysteine to phenylalanine, this CDR3 has 14 amino acids. Only the CDR3 part of the read is kept: 42 bases, read in frame from the first base. The germline V gene encodes CDR1 SNHLY and CDR2 FYNNEI. V and J are truncated by 7 bases and 0 bases respectively, leaving an intervening sequence of 13 bases. Turning to this clone: Its target antigen remains unknown. There are no base qualities to consult, and no much larger clone falls within one base.

What the authors observed across the whole study: The amount of clinical and demographic metadata varied by source and participant and was provided uncurated.

Participants in the prospective study were aged roughly 18 to 89 years, lived in 24 United States geographic areas, and enrolled through a virtual design. To assign participants to cohorts, the prospective study relied on clinical history that participants themselves reported in a screening survey and a study questionnaire. For ImmuneRACE Cohort 3, a participant was defined as recovered based on two consecutive negative NP/OP PCR tests, clearance by a healthcare professional, or resolution of symptoms. In the prospective study, mobile phlebotomists collected whole blood, serum and a nasopharyngeal or oropharyngeal swab from each participant. Additional blood draws and questionnaires over a 2-month period could optionally be provided by prospective study participants. Before DNA extraction, prospective study blood samples were shipped either frozen or at room temperature.

This receptor was obtained from a man aged 55 to 70 who had recovered from COVID-19. The sample comprised PBMCs or T cells enriched from blood (not recorded which). The V and J genes are TRBV2 and TRBJ2-7; the D segment cannot be called with confidence. Read as DNA, the sequence is TGTGCCAGCACCTTACAGAAGTACTCCTACGAGCAGTACTTC. Translated, this gives CASTLQKYSYEQYF.